The 2 T cell receptor beta chains presented below share a single source sample, sequenced in a study of cytomegalovirus exposure and HLA in healthy donors. The primer mix had 60 Vbeta and 13 Jbeta primers. Sequencing used immunoSEQ multiplex PCR; TCRdb keeps in-frame clones, though not all of them. The table has roughly 200,000 clones, 9.5% seen once. The sample was PBMCs. Receptor source: a woman aged 25 to 39 in good health and CMV-seropositive.

The genes are TRBV7-8 and TRBJ2-7; D may be TRBD2 (6 bases). CDR1 and CDR2 (germline): SGHVS, FQNEAQ. Between the trimmed V and J ends, which lost 1 base and 0 bases, there was a span of 10 bases. The length of the CDR3 is 15 residues. The CDR3 DNA reads TGTGCCAGCAGCTTAGTCGCGGGGACCTCCTACGAGCAGTACTTC. Encoded protein: CASSLVAGTSYEQYF.

This clone was detected a few times. V gene TRBV5-6 combines with J gene TRBJ2-7; TRBD1 aligns across 11 bases. V was clipped by 4 bases and J by 6 bases; unmatched bases: 3. Germline values: CDR1 SGHDT, CDR2 YYEEEE. This CDR3 region has 13 residues. CDR3 sequence: CASSQGTGGEQYF. CDR3 bases: TGTGCCAGCAGCCAAGGGACAGGGGGCGAGCAGTACTTC.